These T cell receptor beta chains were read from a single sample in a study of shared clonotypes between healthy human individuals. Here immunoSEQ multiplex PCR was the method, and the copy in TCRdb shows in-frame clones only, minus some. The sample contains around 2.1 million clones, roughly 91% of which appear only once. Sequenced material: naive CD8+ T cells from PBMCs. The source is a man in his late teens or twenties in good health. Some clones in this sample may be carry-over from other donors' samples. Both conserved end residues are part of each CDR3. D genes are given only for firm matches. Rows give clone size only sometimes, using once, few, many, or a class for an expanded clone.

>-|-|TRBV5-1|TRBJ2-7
CASSLDPSGKSSYEQYF
TGCGCCAGCAGCTTGGACCCCTCGGGCAAAAGTTCCTACGAGCAGTACTTC
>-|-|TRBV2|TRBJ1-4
CASSERLGVGEKLFF
TGTGCCAGCAGTGAACGGTTGGGGGTTGGGGAAAAACTGTTTTTT
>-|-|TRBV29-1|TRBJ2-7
CSVEGRDYPYEQYF
TGCAGCGTTGAGGGACGCGATTACCCCTACGAGCAGTACTTC
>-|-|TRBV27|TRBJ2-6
CASSLSPSGANVLTF
TGTGCCAGCAGTTTATCGCCTTCCGGGGCCAACGTCCTGACTTTC
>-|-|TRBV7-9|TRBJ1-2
CASSLALGREGGYTF
TGTGCCAGCAGCTTAGCGCTAGGCCGAGAAGGTGGCTACACCTTC
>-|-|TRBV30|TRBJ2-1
CACRRGNEQFF
TGTGCCTGTAGAAGGGGCAATGAGCAGTTCTTC
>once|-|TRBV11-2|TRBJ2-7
CASSLHPTGLSSYEQYF
TGTGCCAGCAGCTTACACCCCACAGGGTTGAGCTCCTACGAGCAGTACTTC
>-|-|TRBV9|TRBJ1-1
CASSGSRGTEAFF
TGTGCCAGCAGCGGGTCAAGAGGCACTGAAGCTTTCTTT
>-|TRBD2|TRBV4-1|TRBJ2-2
CASSPREGGDSGELFF
TGCGCCAGCAGTCCCAGGGAGGGAGGGGACTCCGGGGAGCTGTTTTTT
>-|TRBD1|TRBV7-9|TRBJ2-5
CASSLAGQGQETQYF
TGTGCCAGCAGCTTGGCGGGACAGGGCCAAGAGACCCAGTACTTC
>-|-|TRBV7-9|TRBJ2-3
CASSLVILIVALSTDTQYF
TGTGCCAGCAGCTTAGTAATTTTGATAGTCGCCCTAAGCACAGATACGCAGTATTTT
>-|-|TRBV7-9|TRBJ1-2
CASSPLLPGHLNYGYTF
TGTGCCAGCAGCCCACTACTACCGGGACACCTTAACTATGGCTACACCTTC
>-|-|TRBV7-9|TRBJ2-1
CASSLYGVNYNEQFF
TGTGCCAGCAGCTTATATGGGGTAAACTACAATGAGCAGTTCTTC
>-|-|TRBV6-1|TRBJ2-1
CASSDRGWYIEQFF
TGTGCCAGCAGTGACAGGGGCTGGTATATTGAGCAGTTCTTC
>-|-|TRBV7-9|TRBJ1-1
CASSSSGLEAFF
TGTGCCAGCAGCTCTAGCGGGTTGGAAGCTTTCTTT
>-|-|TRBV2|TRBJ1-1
CASSGEGAVGTEAFF
TGTGCCAGCAGTGGGGAAGGGGCTGTAGGCACTGAAGCTTTCTTT
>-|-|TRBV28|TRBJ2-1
CASSFRGSIPYNEQFF
TGTGCCAGCAGTTTCCGTGGGAGTATCCCCTACAATGAGCAGTTCTTC
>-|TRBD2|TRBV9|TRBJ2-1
CASSGVLASSYNEQFF
TGTGCCAGCAGCGGCGTACTAGCGAGCTCCTACAATGAGCAGTTCTTC
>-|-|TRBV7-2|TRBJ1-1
CASPENTEAFF
TGTGCCAGCCCCGAGAACACTGAAGCTTTCTTT
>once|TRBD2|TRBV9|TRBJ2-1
CASSVVGGLAGYNEQFF
TGTGCCAGCAGCGTAGTAGGTGGGCTAGCGGGATACAATGAGCAGTTCTTC
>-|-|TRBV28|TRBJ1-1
CASSFKTDMNTEAFF
TGTGCCAGCAGTTTTAAAACAGACATGAACACTGAAGCTTTCTTT
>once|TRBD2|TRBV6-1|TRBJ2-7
CASSGGLDEQYF
TGTGCCAGCAGTGGAGGACTAGACGAGCAGTACTTC
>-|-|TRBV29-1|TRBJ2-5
CSVLGRDTKETQYF
TGCAGCGTCCTGGGGAGGGACACTAAAGAGACCCAGTACTTC
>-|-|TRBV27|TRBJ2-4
CASSLGLAKNIQYF
TGTGCCAGCAGTTTAGGGCTAGCGAAAAACATTCAGTACTTC
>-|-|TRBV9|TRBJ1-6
CASGHGEVWSPLHF
TGTGCCAGCGGACATGGGGAGGTCTGGTCACCCCTCCACTTT
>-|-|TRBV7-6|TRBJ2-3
CASSLILQPIGPNTDTQYF
TGTGCCAGCAGCTTAATTCTCCAACCCATAGGGCCCAACACAGATACGCAGTATTTT
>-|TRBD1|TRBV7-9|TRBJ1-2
CASREGANWGYTF
TGTGCCAGCAGGGAGGGGGCGAATTGGGGCTACACCTTC
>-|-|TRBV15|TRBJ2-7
CATSRVGGLVGEQYF
TGTGCCACCAGCAGAGTGGGTGGCCTCGTGGGCGAGCAGTACTTC
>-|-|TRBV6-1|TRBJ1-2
CASSEAMYPRDGYTF
TGTGCCAGCAGTGAAGCTATGTACCCTAGGGATGGCTACACCTTC
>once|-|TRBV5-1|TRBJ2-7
CASSLAGGMLYEQYF
TGCGCCAGCAGCTTGGCCGGCGGGATGCTCTACGAGCAGTACTTC
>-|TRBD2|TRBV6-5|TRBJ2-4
CASSYSRDYTKNIQYF
TGTGCCAGCAGTTACTCGAGGGACTATACAAAAAACATTCAGTACTTC
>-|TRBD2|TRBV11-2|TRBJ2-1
CASSTGLAGGNEQFF
TGTGCCAGCAGCACGGGGCTAGCGGGAGGCAATGAGCAGTTCTTC
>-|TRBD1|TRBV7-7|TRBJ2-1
CASSLADRGPYNEQFF
TGTGCCAGCAGCTTAGCGGACAGGGGCCCCTACAATGAGCAGTTCTTC
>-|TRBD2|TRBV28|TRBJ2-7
CASINSGGPYEQYF
TGTGCCAGCATCAACTCGGGGGGGCCCTACGAGCAGTACTTC
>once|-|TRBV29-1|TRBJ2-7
CSVGVSPGEQYF
TGCAGCGTTGGGGTCTCCCCGGGCGAGCAGTACTTC
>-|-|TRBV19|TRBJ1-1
CASSIKGPEAFF
TGTGCCAGTAGTATAAAAGGCCCTGAAGCTTTCTTT
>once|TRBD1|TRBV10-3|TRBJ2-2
CAISAGQEQGAGELFF
TGTGCCATCAGTGCCGGACAGGAACAAGGGGCCGGGGAGCTGTTTTTT
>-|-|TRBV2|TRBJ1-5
CASSEGGAGTYSNQPQHF
TGTGCCAGCAGTGAAGGGGGGGCAGGGACTTATAGCAATCAGCCCCAGCATTTT
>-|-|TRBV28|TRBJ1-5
CASGPARPLNQPQHF
TGTGCCAGCGGACCGGCACGTCCCTTGAATCAGCCCCAGCATTTT
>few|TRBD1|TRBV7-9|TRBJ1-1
CASSLVGTDTEAFF
TGTGCCAGCAGCTTAGTCGGGACAGACACTGAAGCTTTCTTT
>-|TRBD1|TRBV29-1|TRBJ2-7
CSVRAGGPYEQYF
TGCAGCGTTCGGGCAGGGGGCCCCTACGAGCAGTACTTC
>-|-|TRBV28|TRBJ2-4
CASSLGIAAKNIQYF
TGTGCCAGCAGTTTAGGGATAGCGGCCAAAAACATTCAGTACTTC
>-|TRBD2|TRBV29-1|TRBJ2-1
CSVEILGEGPGEQFF
TGCAGCGTTGAAATTTTGGGGGAGGGCCCGGGTGAGCAGTTCTTC
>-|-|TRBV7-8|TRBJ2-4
CASSLSQNKNIQYF
TGTGCCAGCAGCTTATCACAGAACAAAAACATTCAGTACTTC
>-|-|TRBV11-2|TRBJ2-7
CASSLDFRAGIYEQYF
TGTGCCAGCAGCTTAGATTTCAGGGCAGGGATCTACGAGCAGTACTTC
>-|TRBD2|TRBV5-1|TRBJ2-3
CASSLAASGTADTQYF
TGCGCCAGCAGCTTGGCGGCTAGCGGGACCGCAGATACGCAGTATTTT
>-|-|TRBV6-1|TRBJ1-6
CASSGVGWLSSYNSPLHF
TGTGCCAGCAGTGGGGTGGGTTGGTTGAGCTCCTATAATTCACCCCTCCACTTT
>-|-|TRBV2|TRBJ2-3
CASSDRVGQLDGLNTDTQYF
TGTGCCAGCAGTGACAGGGTGGGCCAATTGGACGGATTAAACACAGATACGCAGTATTTT
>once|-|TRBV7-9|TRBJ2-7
CASSSPPFGSYEQYF
TGTGCCAGCAGCTCCCCCCCTTTTGGGTCCTACGAGCAGTACTTC